Listed here are 2 T cell receptor beta chains from one sample, sequenced in a study of shared T cell receptors in the human thymus. Repertoires were generated with immunoSEQ multiplex PCR, while TCRdb's copy carries only in-frame clones and drops some. The sample gives roughly 500,000 clones, roughly 74% of which show up once; more than 0.01% is in the top ten. These same data were also listed under a study on human thymus T cells.

Input material: thymocytes. These receptors were obtained from a boy in the first two years of life with a congenital heart defect.

This sequence joins TRBV10-2 and TRBJ2-7, with unresolved D. Trimming pared 9 bases from V and 3 bases from J, leaving 6 bases between. The CDR3 covers 10 residues. Germline V lookup: CDR1 WSHSY, CDR2 SAAADI. CDR3 loop: CASRVYEQYF. The CDR3 DNA is TGCGCCAGTCGTGTCTACGAGCAGTACTTC.

V and J are TRBV28 and TRBJ2-3; possibly TRBD1 for D (6 bases). V lost 7 bases and J 0 bases, leaving 23 bases between the germline ends. This CDR3 has 18 amino acids. In germline, CDR1 is MDHEN, CDR2 SYDVKM. CDR3 sequence: CASTPPSGDAGSTDTQYF. The CDR3 DNA follows: TGTGCCAGCACCCCGCCTTCAGGGGACGCTGGAAGCACAGATACGCAGTATTTT.